Here is one TCR beta chain with its context. In this sample, this clonotype turned up many times. Its antigen is currently not known. There are no base qualities to consult, and no much larger clone falls within one base. The data originate from a study of T cell repertoires in cytomegalovirus infection (dated by TCRdb to about 2019). About the investigation overall: Donor HLA type was relevant to the analysis, because carriage of CMV infection together with the matching HLA type was indicated by public TCR beta signatures.

Between the V and J ends, shortened by 6 bases and 0 bases respectively, the junction contains 9 bases. Measured from the cysteine to the phenylalanine, the CDR3 is 13 residues long. This entry keeps only the CDR3 DNA: 39 bases, framed from base 1. Sequencer: Illumina HiSeq 1500. The raw public reads went through TCRdb reprocessing: fastp at Q25, MiXCR clone calling, in-frame beta chains kept. Under each unique CDR3 protein, matching rows form one entry showing the most common genes and DNA. The sample includes around 530,000 distinct CDR3 sequences, with about 30% observed a single time. The leading ten clones occupy 13% of the sample. Overall study outcomes, separate from this receptor: In the ex vivo response, HLA-C-restricted CMV-specific TCR beta clonotypes were dominant, and in two of eight donors the single most frequent clonotype came from this HLA-C-restricted group. Cumulative frequency of public TCR beta family members discriminated carriers of CMV infection plus the relevant HLA type in this cohort and an independent approximately 360-donor cohort.

This TCR derives from a human donor in good health (CMV status not recorded). Some clones in this sample may be carry-over from other donors' samples. The sequence is built from TRBV12-3 or TRBV12-4 and TRBJ2-7; TRBD1 is perhaps the D gene, given 5 matching bases. Material for sequencing was PBMCs. The CDR3 in this case is CASRRQSSYEQYF. The DNA is TGTGCCAGCAGGAGACAGAGCTCCTACGAGCAGTACTTC.